These 27 T cell receptor beta chains were sequenced from one sample in a study of shared clonotypes between healthy human individuals. Generated by immunoSEQ multiplex PCR, the TCRdb table keeps only in-frame clones and is missing some. The sample has about 2.1 million clones, roughly 95% seen once; the top ten hold more than 1.5%. CD45RO-negative CD8 cells positively selected for CCR7 made up the naive population, which excluded terminally differentiated effector memory CD45RA+ cells. Source material: naive CD8+ T cells from PBMCs. These receptors were obtained from a man aged 18 to 30 in good health. Some clones in this sample may be carry-over from other donors' samples.

The CDR3 DNA reads TGCGCCAGCAGCTACGGACTAGCGGGGGACAATGAGCAGTTCTTC. Translation: CASSYGLAGDNEQFF. The chain recombines TRBV4-1 with TRBJ2-1; 13 bases agree with TRBD2. The CDR3 totals 15 residues. The ends lost 5 bases at V and 5 bases at J; junction bases unmatched: 3. CDR1 is MGHRA and CDR2 is YSYEKL in the germline V gene.

Comment on this clone: This CDR3 is also generated by other DNA sequences in the sample. V usage is TRBV5-4 and J usage is TRBJ2-1; D call uncertain. Between the trimmed V and J ends, which lost 4 bases and 4 bases, there was a span of 3 bases. Per germline, CDR1 SGHNT and CDR2 YYREEE (reference sequence). CDR3 length: 11 residues. CDR3 residues: CASSSYNEQFF. CDR3 sequence (DNA): TGTGCCAGCAGCAGTTACAATGAGCAGTTCTTC.

The chain employs TRBV5-3 and TRBJ2-7, with D perhaps matching TRBD2 (5 bases). TRBV5-3 is an ORF for which the function is uncertain. Trimming left V 0 bases short and J 3 bases short, with 10 bases between. This CDR3 is built from 14 residues. The CDR3 loop reads CARSLDGVLYEQYF. The CDR3 coding sequence is TGTGCCAGAAGCTTGGACGGGGTACTCTACGAGCAGTACTTC.

The chain uses TRBV9 and TRBJ2-5, with a weak D call TRBD2 (6 bases). CDR1 is SGDLS, CDR2 YYNGEE, per germline. The germline V and J ends were trimmed by 0 bases and 2 bases, with 17 bases remaining between them. This CDR3 is built from 17 residues. The CDR3 region is CASSVEGRVAAQETQYF. The CDR3 DNA reads as TGTGCCAGCAGCGTAGAGGGCAGAGTAGCGGCTCAAGAGACCCAGTACTTC.

As to this clone: The sample carries other DNA sequences with the same CDR3. This CDR3 is CASSLGASYEQYF. CDR3 DNA: TGTGCCAGCAGTTTGGGAGCCTCCTACGAGCAGTACTTC. The chain employs TRBV27 and TRBJ2-7, with D possibly matching TRBD2 (5 bases). The length of the CDR3 is 13 residues. The germline V and J ends were trimmed by 3 bases and 0 bases, with 6 bases remaining between them. The germline gives CDR1 MNHEY, CDR2 SMNVEV (reference sequence).

This chain connects TRBV7-9 to TRBJ2-6, with D possibly being TRBD1 or TRBD2 (5 bases each). Trimming cost V 1 base and J 3 bases, with 19 bases left between them. In germline, CDR1 is SEHNR, CDR2 FQNEAQ (reference sequence). The CDR3 extends over 19 amino acids. This CDR3 is CASSLVGGGWSDGANVLTF. The CDR3 DNA sequence: TGTGCCAGCAGCTTAGTTGGTGGGGGTTGGTCGGATGGGGCCAACGTCCTGACTTTC.

This clone has a single count. CDR3 amino acids: CAWSVDLYYNEQFF. The CDR3 nucleotides are TGTGCCTGGAGTGTAGACTTATACTACAATGAGCAGTTCTTC. The chain has TRBV30 and TRBJ2-1; D remains unclear. The CDR3 runs to 14 residues. The V gene lost 0 bases and the J gene lost 3 bases, with 9 bases spanning the gap. CDR1 is GTSNPN, CDR2 SVGIG, per germline (reference sequence).

The chain joins TRBV25-1 to TRBJ2-5; D is possibly TRBD1 (6 bases). From germline, CDR1 is MGHDK and CDR2 SYGVNS. The CDR3 length is 17 residues. V lost 0 bases and J lost 3, with 17 bases in between. The DNA of the CDR3 is TGTGCCAGCAGTGAATATCTTGGCAGGGGACACAAAGAGACCCAGTACTTC. This encodes CASSEYLGRGHKETQYF.

Concerning this clone: Other nucleotide sequences in the sample specify the same CDR3. The chain couples TRBV27 to TRBJ2-2; D might be TRBD2 (6 bases). The ends were cut back, 2 bases at V and 6 bases at J, with 7 bases in the middle. The length of the CDR3 is 13 residues. The germline V gene encodes CDR1 MNHEY and CDR2 SMNVEV (reference sequence). The CDR3 bases are TGTGCCAGCAGTTTAACGGGAGCCGGGGAGCTGTTTTTT. It specifies CASSLTGAGELFF.

The genes are TRBV5-1 and TRBJ2-3; 7 bases line up with TRBD2. The CDR3 is 16 residues long. Germline lookup yields CDR1 SGHRS and CDR2 YFSETQ. The V gene end was trimmed by 2 bases and the J gene end by 0 bases; junction bases not matched to a gene: 6. This chain's CDR3 is CASSFPASGSTDTQYF. As DNA, the CDR3 is TGCGCCAGCAGCTTCCCCGCTAGCGGTAGCACAGATACGCAGTATTTT.

The V call is TRBV9, the J call TRBJ2-1; 9 nucleotides agree with TRBD2. After removal of 3 bases from V and 1 base from J, the junction contained 5 bases not matched to a gene. Looked up from germline, CDR1 is SGDLS and CDR2 is YYNGEE. There are 16 residues in the CDR3. CDR3 DNA sequence: TGTGCCAGCAGCGGAAATAGCGGGAGTTCCTACAATGAGCAGTTCTTC. Protein: CASSGNSGSSYNEQFF.

A word on this clone: Other DNA sequences in this sample translate to the same CDR3. CDR3 in DNA: TGTGCCAGCAGTTTGTCGGGGGAGAGCTATGGCTACACCTTC. It is translated as CASSLSGESYGYTF. The chain joins TRBV27 to TRBJ1-2; D perhaps matches TRBD1 (5 bases). The CDR3 loop spans 14 amino acids. Germline lookup yields CDR1 MNHEY and CDR2 SMNVEV (reference sequence). V shed 3 bases and J shed 4 bases, with 12 bases lying between them.

Remarks on this clone: The same CDR3 can be traced to other DNA sequences in this sample. The chain joins TRBV4-1 to TRBJ2-1; TRBD2 aligns across 8 bases. V gave up 6 bases and J gave up 0 bases; unmatched junction bases: 4. Germline V gene data show CDR1 as MGHRA and CDR2 as YSYEKL. The length of the CDR3 is 15 residues. The CDR3 spells CASSLTSGSYNEQFF. DNA of the CDR3: TGCGCCAGCAGTCTTACTAGCGGCTCCTACAATGAGCAGTTCTTC.

This rearrangement joins TRBV27 to TRBJ2-7; 13 nucleotides line up with TRBD2. The germline V gene encodes CDR1 MNHEY and CDR2 SMNVEV (reference sequence). The CDR3 covers 15 residues. The junction had 12 bases not matched to a gene; V was cut back by 6 bases and J by 10 bases. The CDR3 coding sequence is TGTGCCAGCAGCATGACTAGCGGGAGGACCACGTTTCAGTACTTC. Its translation: CASSMTSGRTTFQYF.

V and J are TRBV4-2 and TRBJ2-7; 7 nucleotides match TRBD1. Germline assignment: CDR1 LGHNA and CDR2 YNFKEQ. The J segment lost 2 bases and the V segment lost 6 bases, leaving 4 bases of the junction unmatched. CDR3 length equals 13 residues. The DNA for the CDR3 is TGTGCCAGCAGGGGGGACAGCCCCTACGAGCAGTACTTC. Residues: CASRGDSPYEQYF.

The gene calls are TRBV9 and TRBJ2-7, with a possible D match to TRBD2 (6 bases). The ends were cut back, 3 bases at V and 1 base at J, with 14 bases in the middle. The CDR3 runs 15 residues. Germline CDR1 SGDLS, CDR2 YYNGEE. The CDR3 DNA reads as TGTGCCAGCAGCGCGGGGGACGGAATTTCCTACGAGCAGTACTTC. Translated: CASSAGDGISYEQYF. The variable domain in full, with the rest retrieved from reference TRBV9 and TRBJ2-7, is DSGVTQTPKHLITATGQRVTLRCSPRSGDLSVYWYQQSLDQGLQFLIQYYNGEERAKGNILERFSAQQFPDLHSELNLSSLELGDSALYFCASSAGDGISYEQYFGPGTRLTVT.

This sequence joins TRBV19 and TRBJ1-4, with D possibly matching TRBD1 (6 bases). There are 16 residues in the CDR3. Trimming took off 10 bases at V and 0 bases at J, with 18 bases between the two ends. Germline CDR1 reads LNHDA; CDR2 reads SQIVND (reference sequence). The DNA for the CDR3 is TGTGCCACCCGGGGGGGCCCCGGGCCAACTAATGAAAAACTGTTTTTT. Its protein is CATRGGPGPTNEKLFF.

The chain uses TRBV29-1 and TRBJ2-7; 8 bases match TRBD2. From germline, CDR1 is SQVTM and CDR2 ANQGSEA. This CDR3 has 15 residues. The V segment lost 5 bases and the J segment 0 bases; nucleotides outside the gene matches: 9. The CDR3 spells CSVSITSGSSYEQYF. In DNA form, the CDR3 reads TGCAGCGTTTCCATTACTAGCGGCAGCTCCTACGAGCAGTACTTC.

The V call is TRBV27, the J call TRBJ2-7; no clear D gene. Germline-derived CDR1 and CDR2 are MNHEY and SMNVEV (reference sequence). There are 17 residues in the CDR3. V lost 0 bases and J 5 bases, leaving 20 bases between the germline ends. The CDR3 loop reads CASSLSVRAMTLHEQYF. CDR3 bases: TGTGCCAGCAGTTTATCAGTTAGGGCCATGACTCTGCACGAGCAGTACTTC.

The CDR3 nucleotides are TGTGCCAGTAGTATTAGGGGAACACAAACGGAGACCCAGTACTTC. Amino acids: CASSIRGTQTETQYF. V usage is TRBV19 and J usage is TRBJ2-5; a possible D gene is TRBD1 (5 bases). V was cut by 3 bases and J by 5 bases, with 16 bases left in between. In germline, CDR1 is LNHDA, CDR2 SQIVND (reference sequence). The CDR3 is made up of 15 amino acids.

This rearrangement joins TRBV19 to TRBJ1-4; D not resolved. The CDR3 loop spans 13 amino acids. CDR1 is LNHDA, CDR2 SQIVND, per germline (reference sequence). V was cut by 8 bases and J by 4 bases, with 11 bases left in between. The CDR3 loop reads CASHTPDNEKLFF. For the CDR3, the DNA is TGTGCCAGTCATACCCCAGATAATGAAAAACTGTTTTTT.

This chain joins TRBV15 and TRBJ2-6; 10 bases line up with TRBD1. The CDR3 sequence is 17 residues long. V shed 5 bases, J shed 0 bases, and the junction held 4 bases outside the gene matches. Germline V lookup: CDR1 LNHNV, CDR2 YYDKDF (reference sequence). The CDR3 loop reads CATSPGTGASGANVLTF. The CDR3 nucleotides read TGTGCCACCAGCCCCGGGACAGGGGCCTCTGGGGCCAACGTCCTGACTTTC.

The rearrangement joins TRBV30 to TRBJ1-2; D remains unclear. The length of the CDR3 is 10 residues. The V end was cut by 5 bases, the J end by 8 bases, with 9 bases between. The germline CDR1 and CDR2 sequences are GTSNPN and SVGIG (reference sequence). The CDR3 sequence: CAWERLGYTF. The DNA for the CDR3 is TGTGCCTGGGAGCGGCTCGGCTACACCTTC.

This chain connects TRBV7-9 to TRBJ2-7; 10 bases fit TRBD1. Germline V CDR1 and CDR2: SEHNR, FQNEAQ (reference sequence). J gave up 7 bases and V 4 bases, and 7 bases lay outside the gene matches. The CDR3 loop spans 14 amino acids. CDR3 coding DNA: TGTGCCAGCAGCTCAGGACAGGGGGTGGAAGAGCAGTACTTC. Translating it yields CASSSGQGVEEQYF.

The chain links TRBV5-5 to TRBJ1-1, with D perhaps TRBD1 (5 bases). The CDR3 has 14 amino acids. V lost 4 bases, J lost 0 bases, and 10 bases lay in between. The germline CDR1 and CDR2 sequences are SGHKS and YYEKEE (reference sequence). CDR3 loop: CASSPGPLNTEAFF. CDR3 in DNA: TGTGCCAGCAGCCCGGGACCCTTGAACACTGAAGCTTTCTTT.

On this clone: The sample has other DNA sequences that encode this CDR3 too. The gene calls are TRBV27 and TRBJ2-7; D unclear. The CDR3 contains 14 residues. Germline CDR1 and CDR2: MNHEY and SMNVEV (reference sequence). The V end lost 0 bases, the J end lost 1 base, and 7 bases lay between the germline ends. The CDR3 region has the DNA TGTGCCAGCAGTTTATCTGCCCGGTCCTACGAGCAGTACTTC. It codes for CASSLSARSYEQYF.

The J gene is TRBJ2-5, the V gene TRBV7-9; D possibly corresponds to TRBD2 (5 bases). The germline gives CDR1 SEHNR, CDR2 FQNEAQ (reference sequence). The CDR3 spans 14 residues. The ends were cut back, 0 bases at V and 5 bases at J, with 10 bases in the middle. In DNA form, the CDR3 reads TGTGCCAGCAGCTTAGCGGGCAGGAGGGAGACCCAGTACTTC. It yields the protein CASSLAGRRETQYF.